The text below deals with one T cell receptor beta chain. Its target antigen remains unknown. This clone may be a read error of a much larger clone one base away. Trimmed from V: 7 bases; trimmed from J: 3 bases; junction bases lacking a gene match: 12. From cysteine to phenylalanine, the CDR3 is 16 amino acids long. This entry keeps only the CDR3 DNA: 48 bases, framed from base 1. For CDR1 and CDR2, the germline V gene lists MDHEN and SYDVKM. This record comes from a study of neurological immune-mediated disorders (dated by TCRdb to about 2019). Broadly, across the study: Of the approximately 34 multiple sclerosis patients, some 30 had relapsing-remitting MS and 3 had secondary progressive MS. Peripheral blood TCR-beta repertoires from patients with HTLV-I-associated myelopathy (HAM/TSP), patients with multiple sclerosis, and healthy controls were compared in the study using UMI-based sequencing. Alongside PBMC samples, the set of around 99 TCR-beta libraries contained longitudinal samples, technical triplicates, and paired CD4+ and CD8+ T-cell subsets that had been sorted. The cohort included 60 to 75 subjects: around 15 with HAM/TSP, some 34 with multiple sclerosis, and around 20 healthy controls.

Unsorted PBMC libraries were generated from 2 million PBMCs stored in RNAlater at -80 °C until RNA extraction. Multiple sclerosis patients were enrolled in a US clinical protocol under which disease progression was evaluated by magnetic resonance imaging. Peripheral blood was subjected to Ficoll-Hypaque density gradient centrifugation to isolate PBMCs, which were then cryopreserved in liquid nitrogen. Results and caveats for the whole study, not just this receptor: TCR clonal expansion was highest in HAM/TSP patients and lowest in MS patients, with MS patients falling below even healthy controls. No identical CDR3 amino acid sequences were found to be shared among expanded clones across subjects, suggesting that TCR-beta repertoires were private in all groups. No association of the MS cluster with clinical or MRI features was observed, and the need for larger cohorts was stated by the authors. In phylogenetic analysis, the repertoires of 18 of 34 MS patients grouped into a cluster of related CDR3 sequences, which suggests a possible signature at the repertoire level.

cDNA synthesis used template-switch 5'RACE with a primer carrying a 10-nucleotide random unique molecular identifier tagging each TCR transcript. Each sequencing run produced over 160 million TCR-beta sequences covering 15-18 subjects. The RNeasy kit was used for extraction of total RNA. The KAPA Real-time Library Amplification kit was used to amplify TCR-beta VDJ regions with primers for the TCR constant region and the 5'RACE anchor. A first PCR added sample indexes and Illumina adaptors, and a second PCR then raised library yield. After Ampure bead purification, the TCR product of roughly 650 bp was size-selected on a 2% E-gel SizeSelection system. Before pooling, library quality was checked on a Bioanalyzer, concentration was measured with Qubit, and libraries were quantified with the Kapa Library Quantification kit. Paired-end 2 x 150 bp sequencing of the libraries was performed on an Illumina HiSeq 2500. To increase sequence diversity, about 25-30% phiX was spiked into each library pool. The authors' pipeline ran thus. The UMI-based MiGEC pipeline processed quality-filtered reads and removed over 80% of raw TCR sequences during error correction. IMGT germline references were used for alignment of VDJ genes, and clonotypes were defined by a unique CDR3 amino acid sequence together with V-J genes. Clonal expansion, Shannon diversity and CDR3 relatedness were evaluated with VDJtools (CalcPairwiseDistances, ClusterSamples), while phylogenetic trees were built in CLCbio workbench. Using coefficient-of-variation modelling across technical triplicates, the study counted a clone as expanded if it had at least 8 unique UMIs. Through fastp at Q25 and MiXCR, TCRdb rebuilt clones from the public reads, retaining in-frame beta chains. Each entry is one CDR3 protein sequence, shown with its most common DNA and genes. These V and J calls rely on TCRdb rather than the paper's analysis. The table for this sample lists fewer than 80,000 distinct CDR3 sequences; 4% to 6% of them were counted only once. Jointly, the top ten make up around 2.8% of the sample.

In this chain, TRBV28 is recombined with TRBJ2-1, and 7 junction bases match TRBD2. This receptor was obtained from a woman under 40 with multiple sclerosis. Sequenced input: PBMCs. Here is the DNA: TGTGCCAGCACCCTACCCTCCGGGAGGAGCTACAATGAGCAGTTCTTC. Its protein product is CASTLPSGRSYNEQFF.